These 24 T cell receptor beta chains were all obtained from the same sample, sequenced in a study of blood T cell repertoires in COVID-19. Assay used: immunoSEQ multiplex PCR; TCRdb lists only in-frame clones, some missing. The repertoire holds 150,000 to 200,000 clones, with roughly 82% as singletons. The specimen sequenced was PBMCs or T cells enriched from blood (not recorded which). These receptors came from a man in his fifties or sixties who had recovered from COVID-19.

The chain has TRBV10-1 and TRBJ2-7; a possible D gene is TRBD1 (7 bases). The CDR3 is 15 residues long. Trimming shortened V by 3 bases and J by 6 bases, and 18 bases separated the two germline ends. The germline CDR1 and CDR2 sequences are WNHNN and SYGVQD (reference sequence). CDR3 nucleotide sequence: TGCGCCAGCAGTGAAATGACAGGGCGGGGATCCGAGCAGTACTTC. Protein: CASSEMTGRGSEQYF.

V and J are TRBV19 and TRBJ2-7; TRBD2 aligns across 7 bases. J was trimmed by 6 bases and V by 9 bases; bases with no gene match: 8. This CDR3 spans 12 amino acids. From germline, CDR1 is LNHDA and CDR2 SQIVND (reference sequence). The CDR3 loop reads CASRDYEGEQYF. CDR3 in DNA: TGTGCCAGCAGGGACTATGAGGGCGAGCAGTACTTC.

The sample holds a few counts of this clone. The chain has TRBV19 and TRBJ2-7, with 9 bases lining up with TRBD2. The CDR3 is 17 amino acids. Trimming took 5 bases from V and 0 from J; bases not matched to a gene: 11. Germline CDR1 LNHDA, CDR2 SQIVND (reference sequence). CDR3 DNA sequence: TGTGCCAGTAGTGGGGTAGCGGGGGCCTATACCTCCTACGAGCAGTACTTC. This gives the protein CASSGVAGAYTSYEQYF.

CDR3 loop: CATSDNAVTPYNEQFF. The DNA for the CDR3 is TGTGCCACCAGTGACAACGCGGTCACGCCCTACAATGAGCAGTTCTTC. The V gene is TRBV24-1, the J gene TRBJ2-1; the D is unclear. CDR3 size: 16 residues. With 4 bases removed from V and 2 bases from J, the gap between germline ends came to 14 bases. CDR1 and CDR2 (germline): KGHDR, SFDVKD.

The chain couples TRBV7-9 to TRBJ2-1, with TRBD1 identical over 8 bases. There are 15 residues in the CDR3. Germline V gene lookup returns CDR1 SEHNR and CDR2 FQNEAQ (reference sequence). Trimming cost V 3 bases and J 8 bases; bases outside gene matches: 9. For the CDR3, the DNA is TGTGCCAGCAGCTTCCTGGACAGGGTATCCGATGAGCAGTTCTTC. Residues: CASSFLDRVSDEQFF.

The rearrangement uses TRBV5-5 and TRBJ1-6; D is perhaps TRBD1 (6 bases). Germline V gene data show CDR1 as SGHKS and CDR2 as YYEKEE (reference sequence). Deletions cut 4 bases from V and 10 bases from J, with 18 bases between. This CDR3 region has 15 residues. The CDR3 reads CASSPDSLSLSPLHF. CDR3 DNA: TGTGCCAGCAGCCCGGACAGTCTATCTCTCTCACCCCTCCACTTT.

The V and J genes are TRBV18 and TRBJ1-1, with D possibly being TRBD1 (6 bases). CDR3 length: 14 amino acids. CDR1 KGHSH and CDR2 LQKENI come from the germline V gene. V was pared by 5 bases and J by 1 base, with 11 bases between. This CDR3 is CASSASGENTEAFF. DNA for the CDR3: TGTGCCAGCTCAGCATCAGGGGAGAACACTGAAGCTTTCTTT.

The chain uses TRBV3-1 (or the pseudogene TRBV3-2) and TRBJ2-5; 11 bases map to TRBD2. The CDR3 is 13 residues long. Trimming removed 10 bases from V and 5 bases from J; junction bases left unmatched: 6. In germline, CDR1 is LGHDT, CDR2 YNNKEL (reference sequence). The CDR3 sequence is CAISTSGMETQYF. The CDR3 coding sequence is TGTGCCATTTCGACTAGCGGGATGGAGACCCAGTACTTC.

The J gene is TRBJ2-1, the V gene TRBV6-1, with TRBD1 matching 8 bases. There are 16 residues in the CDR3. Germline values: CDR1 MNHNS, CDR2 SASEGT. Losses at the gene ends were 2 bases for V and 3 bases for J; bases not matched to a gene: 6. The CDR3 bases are TGTGCCAGCAGTGAATATCAGGGGGCTTTCTACAATGAGCAGTTCTTC. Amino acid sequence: CASSEYQGAFYNEQFF.

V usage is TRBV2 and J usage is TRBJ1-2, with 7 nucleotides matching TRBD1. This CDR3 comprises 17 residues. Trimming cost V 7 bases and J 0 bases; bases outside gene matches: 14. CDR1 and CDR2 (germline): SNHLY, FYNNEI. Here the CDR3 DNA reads TGTGCCAGCATCCCTTCCTTAGGGGGCTCGTCTAACTATGGCTACACCTTC. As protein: CASIPSLGGSSNYGYTF.

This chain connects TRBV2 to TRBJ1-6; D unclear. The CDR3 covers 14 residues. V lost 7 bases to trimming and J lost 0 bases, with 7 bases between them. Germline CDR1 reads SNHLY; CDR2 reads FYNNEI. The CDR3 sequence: CASTRSSYNSPLHF. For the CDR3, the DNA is TGTGCCAGCACGAGGAGCTCCTATAATTCACCCCTCCACTTT.

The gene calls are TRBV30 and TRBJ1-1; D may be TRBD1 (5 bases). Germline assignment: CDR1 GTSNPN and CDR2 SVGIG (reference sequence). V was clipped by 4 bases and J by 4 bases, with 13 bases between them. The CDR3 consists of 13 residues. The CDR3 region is CAWTGGGGTEAFF. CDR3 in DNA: TGTGCCTGGACCGGTGGGGGGGGCACTGAAGCTTTCTTT. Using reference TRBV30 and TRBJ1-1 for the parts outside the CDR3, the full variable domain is SQTIHQWPATLVQPVGSPLSLECTVEGTSNPNLYWYRQAAGRGLQLLFYSVGIGQISSEVPQNLSASRPQDRQFILSSKKLLLSDSGFYLCAWTGGGGTEAFFGQGTRLTVV.

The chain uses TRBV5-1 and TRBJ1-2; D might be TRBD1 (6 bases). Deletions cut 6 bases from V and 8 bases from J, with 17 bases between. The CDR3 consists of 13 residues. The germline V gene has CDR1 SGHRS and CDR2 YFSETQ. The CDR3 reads CASTPLGQGGYTF. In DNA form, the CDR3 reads TGCGCCAGCACTCCCCTTGGGCAGGGGGGCTACACCTTC. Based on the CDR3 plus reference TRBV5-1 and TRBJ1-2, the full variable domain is KAGVTQTPRYLIKTRGQQVTLSCSPISGHRSVSWYQQTPGQGLQFLFEYFSETQRNKGNFPGRFSGRQFSNSRSEMNVSTLELGDSALYLCASTPLGQGGYTFGSGTRLTVV.

The CDR3 here is CASFRAGPSTDTQYF. The CDR3 DNA sequence: TGTGCCAGCTTTAGAGCGGGCCCTAGCACAGATACGCAGTATTTT. This chain connects TRBV28 to TRBJ2-3, with D tentatively TRBD2 (6 bases). The CDR3 spans 15 residues. In germline, CDR1 is MDHEN, CDR2 SYDVKM. Trimming stripped 8 bases from V and 0 bases from J, with 15 bases between.

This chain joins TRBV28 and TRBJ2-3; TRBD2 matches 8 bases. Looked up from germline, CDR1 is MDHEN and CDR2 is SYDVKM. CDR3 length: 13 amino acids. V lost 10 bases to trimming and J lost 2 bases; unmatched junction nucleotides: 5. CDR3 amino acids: CATGGDSTDTQYF. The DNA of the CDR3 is TGTGCCACCGGGGGGGACTCCACAGATACGCAGTATTTT.

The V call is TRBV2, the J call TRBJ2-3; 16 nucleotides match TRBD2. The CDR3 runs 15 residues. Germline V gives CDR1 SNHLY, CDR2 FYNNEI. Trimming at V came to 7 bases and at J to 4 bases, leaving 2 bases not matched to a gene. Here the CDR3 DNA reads TGTGCCAGCACGGGACTAGCGGGGGGGCCAGATACGCAGTATTTT. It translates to CASTGLAGGPDTQYF.

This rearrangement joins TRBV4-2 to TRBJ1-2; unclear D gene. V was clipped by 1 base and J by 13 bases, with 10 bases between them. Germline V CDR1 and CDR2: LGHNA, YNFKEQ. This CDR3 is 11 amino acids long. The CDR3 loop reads CASSQAWTFTF. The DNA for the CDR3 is TGTGCCAGCAGCCAAGCATGGACTTTCACCTTC.

The CDR3 nucleotides read TGTGCCAGCACGGACCTAAAGGGAGTACTGTTTTTT. This codes for CASTDLKGVLFF. V is TRBV28 and J is TRBJ1-4, with D hard to call. The germline V and J ends were trimmed by 7 bases and 13 bases, with 16 bases remaining between them. The CDR3 runs 12 residues. Germline loops: CDR1 MDHEN, CDR2 SYDVKM.

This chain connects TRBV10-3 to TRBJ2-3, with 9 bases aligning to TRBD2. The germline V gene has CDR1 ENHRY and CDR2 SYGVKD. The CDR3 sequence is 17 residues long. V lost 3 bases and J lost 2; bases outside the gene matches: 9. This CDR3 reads CAISDEVSGGITDTQYF. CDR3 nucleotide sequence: TGTGCCATCAGTGACGAGGTTAGCGGGGGTATCACAGATACGCAGTATTTT.

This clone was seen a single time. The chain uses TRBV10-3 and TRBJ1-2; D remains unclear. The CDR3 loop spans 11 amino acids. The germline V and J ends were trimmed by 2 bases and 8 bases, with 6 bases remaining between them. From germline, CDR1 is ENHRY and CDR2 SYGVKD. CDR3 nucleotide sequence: TGTGCCATCAGTGAGCAGTGGGGCTACACCTTC. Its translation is CAISEQWGYTF.

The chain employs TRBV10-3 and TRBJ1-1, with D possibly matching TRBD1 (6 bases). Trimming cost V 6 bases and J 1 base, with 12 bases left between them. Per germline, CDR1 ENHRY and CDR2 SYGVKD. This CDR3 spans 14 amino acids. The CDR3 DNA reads TGTGCCATCAGCCCAGGGGCCCCGAACACTGAAGCTTTCTTT. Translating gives CAISPGAPNTEAFF.

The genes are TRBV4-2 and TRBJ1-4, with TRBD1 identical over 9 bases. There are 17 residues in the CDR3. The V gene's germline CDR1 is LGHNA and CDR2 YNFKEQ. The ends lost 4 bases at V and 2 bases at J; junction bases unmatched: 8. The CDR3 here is CASSRQGVRVTNEKLFF. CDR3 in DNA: TGTGCCAGCAGCCGACAGGGGGTACGGGTGACTAATGAAAAACTGTTTTTT.

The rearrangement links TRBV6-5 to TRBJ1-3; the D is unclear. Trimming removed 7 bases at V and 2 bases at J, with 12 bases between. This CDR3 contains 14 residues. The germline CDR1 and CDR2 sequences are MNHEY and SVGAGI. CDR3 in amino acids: CASTQEGAGNTIYF. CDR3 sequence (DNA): TGTGCCAGCACTCAGGAGGGTGCTGGAAACACCATATATTTT.

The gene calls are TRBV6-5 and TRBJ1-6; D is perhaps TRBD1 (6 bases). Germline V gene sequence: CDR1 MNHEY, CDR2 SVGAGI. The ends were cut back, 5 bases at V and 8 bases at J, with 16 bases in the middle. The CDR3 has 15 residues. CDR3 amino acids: CASSLGGGGHSPLHF. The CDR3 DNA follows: TGTGCCAGCAGTCTCGGGGGGGGCGGGCATTCACCCCTCCACTTT.